The clone carrying this T cell receptor beta chain has a handful of counts. The second PCR ran about 6 to 12 cycles with a sample-barcoded 5' primer and J-beta primers. TCRdb recomputed calls from the 5' RACE reads with MiXCR, one row per CDR3 protein. The sample lists just over 1 million distinct CDR3 sequences; more than 40% were seen once. This entry belongs to a study of blood T cells in healthy people across ages. Overall study: Per two T cells, about one barcoded beta molecule was captured through template switching.

The CDR3 contains 12 residues. V lost 6 bases and J 12 bases, leaving 15 bases between the germline ends. Per the germline V gene, CDR1 is MNHEY and CDR2 is SMNVEV (reference sequence). The sample taken for sequencing was blood. V and J are TRBV27 and TRBJ2-1; weak D call: TRBD1 (6 bases). This receptor was obtained from a woman aged 60-75 years in good health. The chain's CDR3 is CASSPQGGRQFF. CDR3 DNA: TGTGCCAGCAGCCCACAAGGGGGAAGGCAGTTCTTC.